Each of the 31 T cell receptor beta chains below was sequenced from the same sample in a study of T cell changes during pregnancy in multiple sclerosis. Some clones are missing from TCRdb's copy, which holds only in-frame ones; the method was immunoSEQ multiplex PCR. Of about 72,000 clones listed, around 92% are singletons. Source: peripheral blood, taken in the third trimester of pregnancy. All receptors derive from a female donor in good health, enrolled as a control in a pregnancy study.

The chain uses TRBV6-1 and TRBJ1-4; TRBD1 is a possible D gene (6 bases). The V end lost 8 bases, the J end lost 4 bases, and 14 bases lay between the germline ends. The germline CDR1 and CDR2 sequences are MNHNS and SASEGT. The CDR3 consists of 14 residues. The CDR3 is CASGLDRLNEKLFF. The CDR3 DNA reads as TGTGCCAGCGGATTGGACAGACTTAATGAAAAACTGTTTTTT.

This sequence joins TRBV6-4 and TRBJ1-3; TRBD1 might be the D (5 bases). The CDR3 extends over 17 amino acids. The germline V gene encodes CDR1 MRHNA and CDR2 SNTAGT. V lost 8 bases and J 1 base, leaving 21 bases between the germline ends. The CDR3, as DNA: TGTGCCAGCCCACCGGAGGGGAGCTGCCCGTCTGGAAACACCATATATTTT. Translation: CASPPEGSCPSGNTIYF.

The chain uses TRBV4-1 and TRBJ2-7; TRBD2 is a possible D gene (5 bases). CDR3 length: 13 residues. The V end lost 4 bases, the J end lost 3 bases, and 10 bases lay between the germline ends. In germline, CDR1 is MGHRA, CDR2 YSYEKL. This chain's CDR3 is CASSPERLYEQYF. The CDR3 nucleotides are TGCGCCAGCAGCCCCGAGCGGCTCTACGAGCAGTACTTC.

The chain employs TRBV4-1 and TRBJ2-1, with 9 bases identical to TRBD1. V shed 1 base and J 9 bases; nucleotides not matched to a gene: 10. The CDR3 is 16 residues long. In germline, CDR1 is MGHRA, CDR2 YSYEKL. The CDR3 DNA reads TGCGCCAGCAGCCAAGTTCCTGACAGGGGGGTAGCTGAGCAGTTCTTC. Its translation: CASSQVPDRGVAEQFF.

This sequence joins TRBV12-5 and TRBJ2-2; TRBD1 might be the D (5 bases). Germline V gene data show CDR1 as LGHNT and CDR2 as FRNRAP. V lost 0 bases and J 1 base, leaving 15 bases between the germline ends. CDR3 length: 18 residues. The CDR3 coding sequence is TGTGCTAGTGGTTTGGTACCGGCAGGGCCACAGAACACCGGGGAGCTGTTTTTT. Encoded protein: CASGLVPAGPQNTGELFF.

The chain recombines TRBV10-2 with TRBJ1-1, with D tentatively TRBD1 (5 bases). Trimming stripped 4 bases from V and 5 bases from J, with 11 bases between. Germline V gene data show CDR1 as WSHSY and CDR2 as SAAADI. This CDR3 contains 13 residues. The DNA for the CDR3 is TGCGCCAGCAGTGTACGGGGGGGTACTGAAGCTTTCTTT. The encoded protein is CASSVRGGTEAFF.

The chain has TRBV27 and TRBJ1-6; D is perhaps TRBD1 (6 bases). The V gene's germline CDR1 is MNHEY and CDR2 SMNVEV (reference sequence). V lost 6 bases, J lost 13 bases, and 16 bases lay in between. The CDR3 has 13 residues. CDR3 residues: CASSLSQGKPLHF. The CDR3 coding sequence is TGTGCCAGCAGCCTTTCTCAGGGGAAGCCCCTCCACTTT.

This chain uses TRBV11-2 with TRBJ2-7, with a weak D call TRBD1 (6 bases). Trimming stripped 3 bases from V and 2 bases from J, with 14 bases between. Per the germline V gene, CDR1 is SGHAT and CDR2 is FQNNGV. This CDR3 contains 15 residues. The CDR3 region has the DNA TGTGCCAGCAGCTTCGACTACAGGGCGACCTACGAGCAGTACTTC. As protein: CASSFDYRATYEQYF.

This chain links TRBV27 with TRBJ2-7; possibly TRBD1 for D (5 bases). Between the trimmed V and J ends, which lost 2 bases and 4 bases, there was a span of 6 bases. Germline lookup yields CDR1 MNHEY and CDR2 SMNVEV (reference sequence). The CDR3 has 12 residues. Written as DNA, the CDR3 is TGTGCCAGCAGTTTAGCAGGGTACGAGCAGTACTTC. It codes for CASSLAGYEQYF.

The V call is TRBV21-1, the J call TRBJ2-4; TRBD2, the table's D call, lacks a check against the DNA. TRBV21-1 is annotated as a pseudogene. This CDR3 contains 18 residues. CDR3 in amino acids: CASSKQTVWGGAKNIQYF. The CDR3 coding sequence is TGTGCCAGCAGCAAACAGACGGTGTGGGGGGGGGCCAAAAACATTCAGTACTTC.

This chain links TRBV5-6 with TRBJ1-1; weak D call: TRBD1 (5 bases). The CDR3 runs 16 residues. The germline gives CDR1 SGHDT, CDR2 YYEEEE. Between the trimmed V and J ends, which lost 1 base and 0 bases, there was a span of 13 bases. The CDR3 DNA is TGTGCCAGCAGCTTGTCCGGGGGGACCCTGAACACTGAAGCTTTCTTT. It encodes CASSLSGGTLNTEAFF.

The chain has TRBV6-1 and TRBJ1-2; D might be TRBD1 (6 bases). The germline V and J ends were trimmed by 3 bases and 5 bases, with 19 bases remaining between them. The CDR3 loop spans 16 amino acids. Looked up from germline, CDR1 is MNHNS and CDR2 is SASEGT. CDR3 in DNA: TGTGCCAGCAGTGACCGGGGTATGGGGGGGCGATATGGCTACACCTTC. Translated, it gives CASSDRGMGGRYGYTF.

The gene calls are TRBV9 and TRBJ2-3; the match to TRBD2 covers 12 bases. The CDR3 has 18 amino acids. The V gene's germline CDR1 is SGDLS and CDR2 YYNGEE. Germline trimming cut 0 bases from V and 6 bases from J; bases unmatched to any gene: 11. CDR3 loop: CASSVARRASGGDDTQYF. The CDR3, as DNA: TGTGCCAGCAGCGTAGCGCGTAGGGCTAGCGGGGGGGACGATACGCAGTATTTT.

V usage is TRBV5-1 and J usage is TRBJ2-7, with TRBD1 identical over 11 bases. Germline assignment: CDR1 SGHRS and CDR2 YFSETQ. V shed 3 bases, J shed 2 bases, and the junction held 10 bases outside the gene matches. The CDR3 sequence is 17 residues long. For the CDR3, the DNA is TGCGCCAGCAGCTCGGGTCCGGGACAGGGGGGACCCTACGAGCAGTACTTC. Its protein is CASSSGPGQGGPYEQYF.

By sample fraction, this clone is medium-sized. This chain joins TRBV12-5 and TRBJ2-7; 9 positions match TRBD1. CDR3 length: 16 residues. Trimming removed 5 bases from V and 5 bases from J; junction bases left unmatched: 13. CDR1 and CDR2 from the germline V gene are LGHNT and FRNRAP. The CDR3 nucleotides read TGTGCTAGTGGTCCCCCAGGGGACAGGGTTACCCACGAGCAGTACTTC. This encodes CASGPPGDRVTHEQYF.

The rearrangement links TRBV21-1 to TRBJ2-1; the table's D call, TRBD1, was not checked against the DNA. TRBV21-1 counts as a pseudogene. The CDR3 runs 15 residues. The CDR3 protein is CASSKEDSFYNEQFF. In nucleotides, the CDR3 is TGTGCCAGCAGCAAAGAGGACAGCTTCTACAATGAGCAGTTCTTC.

Remarks on this clone: The junction and the germline gene differ at one end; a read error may be behind it. This chain links TRBV6-1 with TRBJ2-1; tentatively, D is TRBD2 (6 bases). The CDR3 is 14 amino acids. Looked up from germline, CDR1 is MNHNS and CDR2 is SASEGT. This CDR3 is CASSVRGSNEPLLF. CDR3 sequence (DNA): TGTGCCAGCAGTGTACGGGGGTCCAATGAGCCTCTTCTCTTC.

The CDR3 DNA reads TGTGCCAGCAGCCAAAACTGGGGCGGGGCCTCCTACGAGCAGTACTTC. The encoded protein is CASSQNWGGASYEQYF. The rearrangement uses TRBV11-2 and TRBJ2-7; weak D call: TRBD2 (6 bases). Germline V CDR1 and CDR2: SGHAT, FQNNGV. V was cut by 5 bases and J by 0 bases, with 17 bases left in between. There are 16 residues in the CDR3. The variable domain in full, with the rest retrieved from reference TRBV11-2 and TRBJ2-7, is EAGVAQSPRYKIIEKRQSVAFWCNPISGHATLYWYQQILGQGPKLLIQFQNNGVVDDSQLPKDRFSAERLKGVDSTLKIQPAKLEDSAVYLCASSQNWGGASYEQYFGPGTRLTVT.

The rearrangement links TRBV27 to TRBJ2-7; 13 positions match TRBD2. The germline gives CDR1 MNHEY, CDR2 SMNVEV (reference sequence). Trimming cost V 3 bases and J 1 base; bases outside gene matches: 6. CDR3 size: 17 residues. The CDR3 DNA sequence: TGTGCCAGCAGTTTCGGAGGACTAGCGGGAGCTTCCTACGAGCAGTACTTC. Protein product: CASSFGGLAGASYEQYF.

V is TRBV7-6 and J is TRBJ2-5, with D unclear. CDR1 and CDR2 (germline): SGHVS, FNYEAQ. Deletions cut 2 bases from V and 4 bases from J, with 11 bases between. The CDR3 is 14 residues long. In DNA form, the CDR3 reads TGTGCCAGCAGCTTAAAGCTAGTTCTAGAGACCCAGTACTTC. This translates into CASSLKLVLETQYF.

This chain uses TRBV6-6 with TRBJ2-7; possible D gene TRBD1, 5 bases. Germline V gene data show CDR1 as MNHNY and CDR2 as SVGAGI (reference sequence). Trimming removed 0 bases from V and 0 bases from J, with 9 bases in between. This CDR3 region has 15 residues. CDR3 residues: CASSYSHRSSYEQYF. The DNA of the CDR3 is TGTGCCAGCAGTTACTCGCACAGGAGCTCCTACGAGCAGTACTTC.

CDR3 DNA sequence: TGTGCCAGCAGCCCCCCGGTTGAGGGCGAAGCTTTCTTT. Its protein is CASSPPVEGEAFF. V gene TRBV7-8 combines with J gene TRBJ1-1, with D hard to call. Germline lookup yields CDR1 SGHVS and CDR2 FQNEAQ. The V end was cut by 5 bases, the J end by 8 bases, with 15 bases between. This CDR3 is built from 13 residues.

This clone was seen a handful of times. The V call is TRBV4-1, the J call TRBJ1-4; D may be TRBD1 (6 bases). The germline gives CDR1 MGHRA, CDR2 YSYEKL. The CDR3 is 15 residues long. Trimming pared 4 bases from V and 7 bases from J, leaving 16 bases between. The CDR3 nucleotides are TGCGCCAGCAGCCCTACAGGGTATTTGAGTGAAAAACTGTTTTTT. It specifies CASSPTGYLSEKLFF.

The CDR3 loop reads CASSSRVNTEAFF. DNA of the CDR3: TGTGCCAGCAGTTCACGGGTGAACACTGAAGCTTTCTTT. The chain uses TRBV6-4 and TRBJ1-1; D not resolved. The germline gives CDR1 MRHNA, CDR2 SNTAGT. This CDR3 comprises 13 residues. Trimming removed 5 bases at V and 0 bases at J, with 7 bases between.

This chain connects TRBV7-6 to TRBJ1-4; 7 nucleotides line up with TRBD1. The germline gives CDR1 SGHVS, CDR2 FNYEAQ. This CDR3 region has 17 residues. V lost 2 bases to trimming and J lost 4 bases; unmatched junction nucleotides: 10. DNA of the CDR3: TGTGCCAGCAGCTTAATAAGGAGGGGGCCAGATAATGAAAAACTGTTTTTT. Amino acid sequence: CASSLIRRGPDNEKLFF.

J is TRBJ2-3 and V is TRBV7-2; 11 bases fit TRBD2. V shed 5 bases and J 2 bases; nucleotides not matched to a gene: 12. The CDR3 sequence is 18 residues long. CDR1 and CDR2 from the germline V gene are SGHTA and FQGNSA. CDR3 bases: TGTGCCAGCAGCCCAAAGAGACTAGCGGGACTGCCCACAGATACGCAGTATTTT. Translated, it gives CASSPKRLAGLPTDTQYF.

This clone was picked up one time. The rearrangement uses TRBV18 and TRBJ1-5; D is unclear. Deletions cut 6 bases from V and 5 bases from J, with 17 bases between. The CDR3 totals 15 residues. Germline V gene sequence: CDR1 KGHSH, CDR2 LQKENI. DNA for the CDR3: TGTGCCAGCTCGCGGGCTCCGGGTGAGGATCAGCCCCAGCATTTT. It specifies CASSRAPGEDQPQHF.

In its sample, this clone was seen once. The V gene is TRBV18, the J gene TRBJ2-2, with 9 bases matching TRBD1. CDR3 size: 16 residues. CDR1 KGHSH and CDR2 LQKENI come from the germline V gene. J lost 6 bases, V lost 6 bases, and 11 bases had no gene match. The chain's CDR3 is CASSDPWTGVPGELFF. DNA for the CDR3: TGTGCCAGCTCCGACCCTTGGACAGGGGTTCCCGGGGAGCTGTTTTTT.

The chain has TRBV30 and TRBJ1-4; 7 bases match TRBD1. J gave up 8 bases and V 0 bases, and 12 bases lay outside the gene matches. The CDR3 length is 16 residues. Germline V gene data show CDR1 as GTSNPN and CDR2 as SVGIG (reference sequence). The DNA of the CDR3 is TGTGCCTGGAGTGTAATTGGACAGGCGAGATGGGAAAAACTGTTTTTT. Residues: CAWSVIGQARWEKLFF.

The chain joins TRBV4-2 to TRBJ2-7; 9 positions match TRBD1. The ends lost 0 bases at V and 1 base at J; junction bases unmatched: 4. Germline CDR1 reads LGHNA; CDR2 reads YNFKEQ. This CDR3 contains 16 residues. CDR3 coding DNA: TGTGCCAGCAGCCAAGATGAGGGGACAGGGTCCTACGAGCAGTACTTC. Translation: CASSQDEGTGSYEQYF.

This chain joins TRBV6-4 and TRBJ2-3, with a possible D match to TRBD2 (6 bases). Germline V gives CDR1 MRHNA, CDR2 SNTAGT. Trimming pared 5 bases from V and 0 bases from J, leaving 6 bases between. This CDR3 region has 13 residues. CDR3 nucleotides: TGTGCCAGCAGTAGCGGGAGCACAGATACGCAGTATTTT. Its translation: CASSSGSTDTQYF.